The clone carrying this T cell receptor (beta chain) came up a few times. The data originate from a study of regulatory T cells in long-lasting Graves disease. Overall study context: For under 3 months, newly diagnosed Graves' patients had been taking antithyroid drugs.

Arm-PCR of CDR3 regions with iRepertoire HTBI primers generated TCR beta libraries. Authors' data handling: Identified segments across samples numbered approximately 60 TRBV and roughly 15 TRBJ. TCRdb re-called the multiplex PCR reads with MiXCR, one entry per CDR3 protein. For this entry, the V and J calls and clone size follow TCRdb and not the study's own pipeline. The sample includes under 800,000 distinct CDR3 sequences, about 16% of them seen just once. CDR1 and CDR2 from the germline V gene are SGHTA and FQGTGA. V was clipped by 5 bases and J by 5 bases; unmatched bases: 7. The CDR3 is made up of 15 amino acids. Time point defined: newly diagnosed GD, antithyroid drugs for less than 3 months. There was RNA extracted from PBMCs, and the TCR library was made from it. The data were also submitted as part of a second study, on T cells in Graves' hyperthyroidism and ophthalmopathy. In that study: Absent ophthalmopathy progression within 18 months defined stable Graves' hyperthyroidism. First-round RT-PCR of the TCR CDR3 relied on the HTBI primer set.

The V gene is TRBV7-3, the J gene TRBJ1-1; 11 nucleotides line up with TRBD1. The material was peripheral blood mononuclear cells (PBMCs), obtained at new diagnosis, from a patient treated with antithyroid drugs. This sequence was found in a woman in her thirties with Graves disease. The CDR3 DNA follows: TGTGCCAGCAGCCCGGTGGGACAGGGGGATACTGAAGCTTTCTTT. It translates to CASSPVGQGDTEAFF.